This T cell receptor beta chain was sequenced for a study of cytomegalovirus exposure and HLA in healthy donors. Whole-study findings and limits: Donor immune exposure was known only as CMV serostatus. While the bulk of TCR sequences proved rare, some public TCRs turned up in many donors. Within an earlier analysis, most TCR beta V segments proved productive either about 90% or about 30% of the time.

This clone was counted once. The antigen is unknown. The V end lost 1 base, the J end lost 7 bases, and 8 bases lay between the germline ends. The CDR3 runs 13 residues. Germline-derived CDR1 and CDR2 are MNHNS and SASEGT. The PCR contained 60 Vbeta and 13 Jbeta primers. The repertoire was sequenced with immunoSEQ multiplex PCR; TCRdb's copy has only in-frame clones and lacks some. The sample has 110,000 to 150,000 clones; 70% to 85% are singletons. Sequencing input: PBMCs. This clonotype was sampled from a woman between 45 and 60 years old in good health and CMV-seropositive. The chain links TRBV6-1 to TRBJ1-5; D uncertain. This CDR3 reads CASSEGGRQPQHF. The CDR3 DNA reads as TGTGCCAGCAGTGAAGGTGGCAGACAGCCCCAGCATTTT.